Each of the 4 T cell receptor beta chains below was sequenced from the same sample in a study of metastatic and nonmetastatic thyroid tumors. Each patient went into thyroid surgery without having received any treatment. TCRdb reprocessed the PCR reads via MiXCR. The table records approximately 6,400 clones, 3.3% of them present only once. The sample consisted of tumor tissue. The receptors were sampled from a female donor with papillary thyroid cancer or a benign thyroid nodule (not recorded which). Some clones in this sample may be carry-over from other donors' samples.

This clone is labeled as medium-sized. The chain has TRBV5-1 and TRBJ2-7; 7 bases are shared with TRBD2. The V gene's germline CDR1 is SGHRS and CDR2 YFSETQ. The CDR3 spans 14 residues. Trimming cost V 0 bases and J 4 bases; bases outside gene matches: 4. The CDR3 sequence: CASSLGLAVYEQYF. The CDR3 nucleotides read TGCGCCAGCAGCTTGGGACTAGCAGTTTACGAGCAGTACTTC.

This clone is labeled as medium-sized. The CDR3 region is CASSLDGTVEKLFF. CDR3 coding DNA: TGCGCCAGCAGCTTGGACGGGACAGTTGAAAAACTGTTTTTT. The chain has TRBV5-1 and TRBJ1-4; 7 bases align to TRBD1. With 0 bases clipped from V and 7 bases from J, the junction kept 3 bases outside the gene matches. The CDR3 extends over 14 amino acids. Germline-derived CDR1 and CDR2 are SGHRS and YFSETQ.

This clone has a count of ten or more. The CDR3 loop reads CAWGYSTDTQYF. The CDR3 nucleotides read TGTGCCTGGGGATATAGCACAGATACGCAGTATTTT. The chain couples TRBV30 to TRBJ2-3; D is undetermined. This CDR3 has 12 residues. Trimming cost V 5 bases and J 0 bases, with 6 bases left between them. CDR1 and CDR2 (germline): GTSNPN, SVGIG (reference sequence).

This clone was picked up many times. The gene calls are TRBV19 and TRBJ1-5, with D perhaps TRBD1 (5 bases). Trimming stripped 6 bases from V and 0 bases from J, with 15 bases between. The CDR3 is 16 amino acids. In germline, CDR1 is LNHDA, CDR2 SQIVND (reference sequence). The CDR3, as DNA: TGTGCCAGTAGCCCACCGGGGCCCGTTAGCAATCAGCCCCAGCATTTT. It is translated as CASSPPGPVSNQPQHF. The full variable domain, completed using reference TRBV19 and TRBJ1-5, is DGGITQSPKYLFRKEGQNVTLSCEQNLNHDAMYWYRQDPGQGLRLIYYSQIVNDFQKGDIAEGYSVSREKKESFPLTVTSAQKNPTAFYLCASSPPGPVSNQPQHFGDGTRLSIL.